These T cell receptor beta chains were read from a single sample in a study of T-cell reconstitution after alpha-beta-depleted transplantation in children. TCRdb called the PCR reads again in MiXCR, with one record for every CDR3 protein. The sample contains approximately 500,000 distinct CDR3 sequences, 10% to 13% of which appear only once. The specimen comprised PBMCs, sampled before TCRalphabeta/CD19-depleted stem cell transplant. The receptors originated from a child aged 2 to 15 with inherited bone marrow failure, due to receive a stem cell transplant. Both conserved end residues are part of each CDR3. A D gene is named only where the DNA matches it firmly.

V gene: TRBV5-1
J gene: TRBJ2-1
D gene: NA
CDR3 protein: CASSLAWASDGYNEQFF

V gene: TRBV5-4
J gene: TRBJ1-2
D gene: TRBD1
CDR3 protein: CASSVRQGDYGYTF

V gene: TRBV4-3
J gene: TRBJ2-2
D gene: NA
CDR3 protein: CASSQDQTFDSNTGELFF

V gene: TRBV29-1
J gene: TRBJ1-3
D gene: NA
CDR3 protein: CSVERGNTIYF

V gene: TRBV12-3/TRBV12-4
J gene: TRBJ2-3
D gene: NA
CDR3 protein: CASSFGGLTDTQYF

V gene: TRBV10-2
J gene: TRBJ2-3
D gene: TRBD2
CDR3 protein: CASSRSGGTDTQYF

V gene: TRBV4-3
J gene: TRBJ1-2
D gene: NA
CDR3 protein: CASSQGGGGAGYTF

V gene: TRBV29-1
J gene: TRBJ2-1
D gene: NA
CDR3 protein: CSVEPTFVGSFNEQFF

V gene: TRBV20-1
J gene: TRBJ2-1
D gene: NA
CDR3 protein: CSLGTAGSYNEQFF

V gene: TRBV7-9
J gene: TRBJ1-2
D gene: NA
CDR3 protein: CASSHVNGGSSYTF

V gene: TRBV5-1
J gene: TRBJ1-1
D gene: NA
CDR3 protein: CASSLAANTEAFF

V gene: TRBV2
J gene: TRBJ2-7
D gene: NA
CDR3 protein: CASSEDLTGSYEQYF

V gene: TRBV4-3
J gene: TRBJ2-7
D gene: TRBD2
CDR3 protein: CASSQLAGVHEQYF

V gene: TRBV28
J gene: TRBJ2-7
D gene: NA
CDR3 protein: CASSSFSGSYEQYF

V gene: TRBV28
J gene: TRBJ2-1
D gene: NA
CDR3 protein: CASSFQERVYNEQFF

V gene: TRBV5-1
J gene: TRBJ2-5
D gene: TRBD2
CDR3 protein: CASSLREGGETQYF

V gene: TRBV30
J gene: TRBJ2-7
D gene: TRBD1
CDR3 protein: CACSRDRAIQQYF

V gene: TRBV7-9
J gene: TRBJ2-7
D gene: NA
CDR3 protein: CASSSASRGSHEQYF

V gene: TRBV20-1
J gene: TRBJ1-2
D gene: NA
CDR3 protein: CSAPITRGTGYTF

V gene: TRBV20-1
J gene: TRBJ2-7
D gene: NA
CDR3 protein: CSAWDSLEQYF

V gene: TRBV15
J gene: TRBJ2-7
D gene: NA
CDR3 protein: CATSISHRAPPSYEQYF

V gene: TRBV29-1
J gene: TRBJ2-5
D gene: TRBD2
CDR3 protein: CSATGGVETQYF

V gene: TRBV5-1
J gene: TRBJ2-7
D gene: NA
CDR3 protein: CASSLRVFDPYEQYF

V gene: TRBV6-5
J gene: TRBJ1-1
D gene: NA
CDR3 protein: CASSYNRENTEAFF

V gene: TRBV4-3
J gene: TRBJ2-1
D gene: TRBD2
CDR3 protein: CASSPIKRERNEQFF

V gene: TRBV11-2
J gene: TRBJ2-3
D gene: TRBD2
CDR3 protein: CASSPRVAGVSQYF

V gene: TRBV5-1
J gene: TRBJ2-3
D gene: NA
CDR3 protein: CASKEDLGDTQYF

V gene: TRBV7-9
J gene: TRBJ2-1
D gene: NA
CDR3 protein: CASSLAQGAYNEQFF

V gene: TRBV20-1
J gene: TRBJ2-1
D gene: TRBD2
CDR3 protein: CSASPLAGENEQFF

V gene: TRBV2
J gene: TRBJ1-5
D gene: NA
CDR3 protein: CASSELGGLNQPQHF

V gene: TRBV9
J gene: TRBJ2-3
D gene: NA
CDR3 protein: CASSGYTDTQYF

V gene: TRBV27
J gene: TRBJ2-7
D gene: TRBD2
CDR3 protein: CASSRGGSFYEQYF

V gene: TRBV4-3
J gene: TRBJ1-5
D gene: NA
CDR3 protein: CASSQVWGDQPQHF

V gene: TRBV5-1
J gene: TRBJ2-1
D gene: TRBD2
CDR3 protein: CASSLATSGNGEQFF

V gene: TRBV6-5
J gene: TRBJ2-3
D gene: TRBD1
CDR3 protein: CASSYTLTGVGLADTQYF

V gene: TRBV7-2
J gene: TRBJ1-4
D gene: NA
CDR3 protein: CASSFAASGNEKLFF

V gene: TRBV15
J gene: TRBJ2-7
D gene: TRBD2
CDR3 protein: CATSREVLAGNYEQYF

V gene: TRBV6-2/TRBV6-3
J gene: TRBJ1-1
D gene: TRBD1
CDR3 protein: CASRQGVGEAFF

V gene: TRBV29-1
J gene: TRBJ1-1
D gene: NA
CDR3 protein: CSVEGENTEAFF

V gene: TRBV20-1
J gene: TRBJ2-1
D gene: TRBD2
CDR3 protein: CSAPRTSGTYNEQFF

V gene: TRBV2
J gene: TRBJ1-2
D gene: TRBD1
CDR3 protein: CASRTGDRANYGYTF

V gene: TRBV6-1
J gene: TRBJ1-1
D gene: NA
CDR3 protein: CASSITGMPEAFF

V gene: TRBV6-1
J gene: TRBJ2-7
D gene: TRBD2
CDR3 protein: CASSPRGIPYEQYF

V gene: TRBV27
J gene: TRBJ2-7
D gene: TRBD2
CDR3 protein: CASSLGVAGAPYEQYF

V gene: TRBV24-1
J gene: TRBJ2-3
D gene: NA
CDR3 protein: CATSGGIGELADTQYF

V gene: TRBV19
J gene: TRBJ2-7
D gene: NA
CDR3 protein: CASSINLESNAYEQYF

V gene: TRBV6-6
J gene: TRBJ1-1
D gene: NA
CDR3 protein: CASSAGTEAFF

V gene: TRBV12-3/TRBV12-4
J gene: TRBJ2-7
D gene: TRBD1
CDR3 protein: CASSPTGTGAYEQYF

V gene: TRBV12-3/TRBV12-4
J gene: TRBJ2-7
D gene: NA
CDR3 protein: CASSSFGPYEQYF